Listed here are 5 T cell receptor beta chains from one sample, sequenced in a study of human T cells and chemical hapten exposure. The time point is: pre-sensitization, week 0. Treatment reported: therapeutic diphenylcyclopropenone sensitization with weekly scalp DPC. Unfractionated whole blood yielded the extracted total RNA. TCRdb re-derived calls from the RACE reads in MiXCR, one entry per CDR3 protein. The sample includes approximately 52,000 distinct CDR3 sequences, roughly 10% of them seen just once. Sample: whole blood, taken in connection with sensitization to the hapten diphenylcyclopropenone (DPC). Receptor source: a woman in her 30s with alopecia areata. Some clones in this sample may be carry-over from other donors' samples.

CDR3 coding DNA: TGTGCCAGCAGTCTCTCCGGCGGTCAGGGAAGCAATCAGCCCCAGCATTTT. Translating gives CASSLSGGQGSNQPQHF. The rearrangement uses TRBV27 and TRBJ1-5; possibly TRBD1 for D (5 bases). With 5 bases removed from V and 1 base from J, the gap between germline ends came to 18 bases. There are 17 residues in the CDR3. Per germline, CDR1 MNHEY and CDR2 SMNVEV (reference sequence).

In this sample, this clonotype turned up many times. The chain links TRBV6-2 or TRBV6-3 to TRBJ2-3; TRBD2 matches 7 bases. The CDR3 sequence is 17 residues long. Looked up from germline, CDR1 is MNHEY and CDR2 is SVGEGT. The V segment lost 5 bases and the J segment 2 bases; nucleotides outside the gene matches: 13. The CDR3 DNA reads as TGTGCCAGCAGTCACAGGTTGGGACGGGGGGACACAGATACGCAGTATTTT. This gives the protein CASSHRLGRGDTDTQYF.

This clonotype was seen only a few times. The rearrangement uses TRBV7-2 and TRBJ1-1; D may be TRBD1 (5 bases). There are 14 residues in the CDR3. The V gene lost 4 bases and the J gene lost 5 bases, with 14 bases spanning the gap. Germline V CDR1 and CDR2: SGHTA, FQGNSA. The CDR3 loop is CASSSPGVRTEAFF. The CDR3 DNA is TGTGCCAGCAGCTCTCCGGGGGTGAGGACTGAAGCTTTCTTT.

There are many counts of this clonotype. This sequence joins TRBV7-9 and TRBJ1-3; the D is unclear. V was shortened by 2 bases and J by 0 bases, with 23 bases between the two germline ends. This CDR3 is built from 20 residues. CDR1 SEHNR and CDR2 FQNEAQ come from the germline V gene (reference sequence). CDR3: CASSLTVLVFSYNSGNTIYF. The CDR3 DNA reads TGTGCCAGCAGCTTAACAGTCTTGGTTTTCAGCTACAACTCTGGAAACACCATATATTTT.

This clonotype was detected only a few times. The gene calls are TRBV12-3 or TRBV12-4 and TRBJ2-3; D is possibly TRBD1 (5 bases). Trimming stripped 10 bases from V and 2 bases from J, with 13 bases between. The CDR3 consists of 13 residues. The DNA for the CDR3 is TGTGCCACTTCCCAGGGCATCACAGATACGCAGTATTTT. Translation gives CATSQGITDTQYF.